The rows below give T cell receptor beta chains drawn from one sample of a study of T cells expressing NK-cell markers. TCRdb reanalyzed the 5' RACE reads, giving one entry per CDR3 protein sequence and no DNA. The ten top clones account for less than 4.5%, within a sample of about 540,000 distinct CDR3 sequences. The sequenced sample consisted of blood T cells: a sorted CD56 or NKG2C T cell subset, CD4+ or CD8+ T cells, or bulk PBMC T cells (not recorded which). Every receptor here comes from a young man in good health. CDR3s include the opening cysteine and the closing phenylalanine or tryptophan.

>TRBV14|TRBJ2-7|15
CASSQDPGEWNEQYF
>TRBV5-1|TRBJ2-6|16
CASSLRRISGANVLTF
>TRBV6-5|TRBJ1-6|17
CASSYAPHESYNSPLHF
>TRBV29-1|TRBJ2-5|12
CSVARTQETQYF
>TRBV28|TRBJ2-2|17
CASRFPRGGGETGELFF
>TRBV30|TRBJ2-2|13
CARDNANTGELFF
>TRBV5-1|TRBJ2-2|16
CASSLGASPNTGELFF
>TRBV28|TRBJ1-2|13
CASSWTANYGYTF
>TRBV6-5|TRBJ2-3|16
CASLPVSRASTDTQYF
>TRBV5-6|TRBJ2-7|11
CASTGNYEQYF
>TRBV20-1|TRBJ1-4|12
CSGRTLNEKLFF
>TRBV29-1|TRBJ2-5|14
CSVEAWSQGETQYF
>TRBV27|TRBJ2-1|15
CASSSQRVIYNEQFF
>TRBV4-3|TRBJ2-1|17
CASSQDSLLASYNEQFF
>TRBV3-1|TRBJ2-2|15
CASSQGPRGKGELFF
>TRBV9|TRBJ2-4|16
CASSGGGQLAKNIQYF
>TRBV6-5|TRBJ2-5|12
CASSPDLTAKYF
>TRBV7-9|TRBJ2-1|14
CASSTPILAGEQFF
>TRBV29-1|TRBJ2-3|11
CSVVRSDTQYF
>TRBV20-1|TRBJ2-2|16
CSAGRASGTNTGELFF
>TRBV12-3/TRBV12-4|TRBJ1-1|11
CASSQGAGAFF
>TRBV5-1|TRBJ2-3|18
CASSLAVGLAGGPDTQYF
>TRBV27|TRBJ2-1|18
CASSLTRLGWRTNNEQFF
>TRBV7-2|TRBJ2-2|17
CASSFPARGPNTGELFF
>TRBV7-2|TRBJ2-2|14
CASSRTANTGELFF
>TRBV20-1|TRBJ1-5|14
CSARRGSSNQPQHF
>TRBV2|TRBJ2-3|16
CASKLFLRPSTDTQYF
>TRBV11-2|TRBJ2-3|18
CASSRGLAGGVGTDTQYF
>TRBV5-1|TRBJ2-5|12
CASRAVQETQYF
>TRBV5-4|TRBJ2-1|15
CASSPTSRGYNEQFF
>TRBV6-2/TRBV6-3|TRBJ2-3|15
CASSFRDRGQDTQYF
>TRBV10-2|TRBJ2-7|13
CASSKGLIYEQYF
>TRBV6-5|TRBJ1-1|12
CASRAAGPEAFF
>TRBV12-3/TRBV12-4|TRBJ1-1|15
CASSFRDVGGTEAFF
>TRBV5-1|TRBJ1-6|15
CASSLRWLGGSPLHF
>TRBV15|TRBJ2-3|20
CATSRGLPGQGHSVTDTQYF
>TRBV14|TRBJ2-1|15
CASSQTDSSYNEQFF
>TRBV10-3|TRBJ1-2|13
CAISEQGLGGYTF
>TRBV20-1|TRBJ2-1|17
CSAPVVAPGSSYNEQFF
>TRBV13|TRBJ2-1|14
CASSVHGTRNEQFF
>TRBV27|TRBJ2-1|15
CASSLSPSDYNEQFF
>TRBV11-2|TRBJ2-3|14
CASSLGDRLYTQYF
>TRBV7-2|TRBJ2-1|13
CARGKGGGGEQFF
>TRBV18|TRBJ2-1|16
CASSPPSGATYNEQFF
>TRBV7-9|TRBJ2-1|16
CASNPTGRGSNNEQFF
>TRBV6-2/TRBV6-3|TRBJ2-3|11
CASIGGDTQYF
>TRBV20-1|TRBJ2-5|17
CSARSPPGTGAMETQYF
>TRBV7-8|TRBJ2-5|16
CASSFFFSQKQETQYF
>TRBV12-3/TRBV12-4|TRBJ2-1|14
CASSLRVRVNEQFF
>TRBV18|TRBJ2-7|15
CASSPFMDPAYEQYF
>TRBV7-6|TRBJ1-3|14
CASSLEVRENTIYF
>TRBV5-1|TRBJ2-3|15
CASSWGTERSDTQYF
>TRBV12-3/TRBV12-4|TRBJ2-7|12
CASTHEGGGQYF
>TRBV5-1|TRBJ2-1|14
CASSLKDRVGEQFF
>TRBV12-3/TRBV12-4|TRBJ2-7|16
CASSRQAVGGYYEQYF
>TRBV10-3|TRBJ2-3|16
CAISDSRGSTSDTQYF
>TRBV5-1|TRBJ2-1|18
CASSAGTSGGGSYNEQFF